A single sample is the source of the 18 T cell receptor beta chains below, sequenced in a study of blood T cell repertoires in COVID-19. Some clones are missing from TCRdb's copy, which holds only in-frame ones; the method was immunoSEQ multiplex PCR. The sample lists over 90,000 clones, approximately 90% seen once, with about 5.2% in the top ten. Sequences were obtained from peripheral blood. The receptors were gathered from a man aged 45-60 years with acute or convalescent COVID-19.

V and J are TRBV6-5 and TRBJ1-1, with D possibly being TRBD1 (6 bases). CDR1 is MNHEY and CDR2 is SVGAGI in the germline V gene. The CDR3 length is 15 residues. The ends were cut back, 0 bases at V and 5 bases at J, with 13 bases in the middle. The CDR3 nucleotides are TGTGCCAGCAGTTACTCTCACAGGGTTGGAACTGAAGCTTTCTTT. Protein product: CASSYSHRVGTEAFF.

The chain carries TRBV7-9 and TRBJ2-3; D gene ambiguous. The V gene lost 1 base and the J gene lost 2 bases, with 10 bases spanning the gap. This CDR3 has 15 residues. Germline CDR1 reads SEHNR; CDR2 reads FQNEAQ (reference sequence). DNA for the CDR3: TGTGCCAGCAGCTTAGTTATGGCTTCCACAGATACGCAGTATTTT. It specifies CASSLVMASTDTQYF.

The V and J genes are TRBV20-1 and TRBJ1-2; D gene ambiguous. Germline CDR1 reads DFQATT; CDR2 reads SNEGSKA (reference sequence). The V and J ends lost 7 bases and 5 bases respectively, with 11 bases between them. The CDR3 extends over 11 amino acids. The CDR3 sequence: CSGWALYGYTF. CDR3 nucleotides: TGCAGTGGATGGGCACTGTATGGCTACACCTTC.

This clone has only one observation. This chain connects TRBV18 to TRBJ1-1, with 11 bases identical to TRBD1. Germline V gene data show CDR1 as KGHSH and CDR2 as LQKENI. Germline trimming cut 3 bases from V and 3 bases from J; bases unmatched to any gene: 6. The CDR3 has 16 amino acids. CDR3 sequence: CASSPRTGGSYTEAFF. CDR3 nucleotide sequence: TGTGCCAGCTCACCTAGGACAGGGGGCAGTTACACTGAAGCTTTCTTT.

This clone was seen a few times. V is TRBV3-1 (or the pseudogene TRBV3-2) and J is TRBJ1-5, with D possibly being TRBD1 (5 bases). The CDR3 loop spans 14 amino acids. The V end lost 4 bases, the J end lost 2 bases, and 9 bases lay between the germline ends. The germline V gene has CDR1 LGHDT and CDR2 YNNKEL (reference sequence). This CDR3 is CASSRSRGNQPQHF. The CDR3 nucleotides are TGTGCCAGCAGCCGGTCCAGGGGCAATCAGCCCCAGCATTTT.

The V call is TRBV3-1 (or the pseudogene TRBV3-2), the J call TRBJ2-2, with 8 bases that match TRBD2. The CDR3 contains 14 residues. Germline loops: CDR1 LGHDT, CDR2 YNNKEL (reference sequence). V shed 4 bases and J 5 bases; nucleotides not matched to a gene: 3. The CDR3 nucleotides read TGTGCCAGCAGCCTCGGGGGGGGAACCGGGGAGCTGTTTTTT. Amino acids: CASSLGGGTGELFF.

The V gene is TRBV6-2 or TRBV6-3, the J gene TRBJ1-2; the D is unclear. The germline V gene has CDR1 MNHEY and CDR2 SVGEGT. The CDR3 is made up of 13 amino acids. With 6 bases removed from V and 5 bases from J, the gap between germline ends came to 13 bases. The CDR3 loop reads CASSHGQVYGYTF. The CDR3 DNA sequence: TGTGCCAGCAGCCACGGTCAAGTATATGGCTACACCTTC.

The chain links TRBV28 to TRBJ1-3, with D perhaps matching TRBD1 (5 bases). V shed 6 bases and J shed 2 bases, with 11 bases lying between them. The CDR3 spans 14 residues. Germline V gene data show CDR1 as MDHEN and CDR2 as SYDVKM. Here the CDR3 DNA reads TGTGCCAGCAGCCCTGACAGCCCTGGAAACACCATATATTTT. It translates to CASSPDSPGNTIYF.

The chain joins TRBV12-5 to TRBJ2-2; TRBD2 agrees at 11 bases. The CDR3 runs 20 residues. The germline CDR1 and CDR2 sequences are LGHNT and FRNRAP. With V trimmed by 1 base and J by 5 bases, 15 bases remained unmatched. The CDR3 sequence is CASGLELPGLADGGTGELFF. In DNA, the CDR3 is TGTGCTAGTGGTTTGGAACTCCCGGGACTAGCGGATGGGGGGACCGGGGAGCTGTTTTTT. The variable domain in full, completed from reference TRBV12-5 and TRBJ2-2, reads DARVTQTPRHKVTEMGQEVTMRCQPILGHNTVFWYRQTMMQGLELLAYFRNRAPLDDSGMPKDRFSAEMPDATLATLKIQPSEPRDSAVYFCASGLELPGLADGGTGELFFGEGSRLTVL.

This chain connects TRBV10-3 to TRBJ1-5, with a tentative D call TRBD1 (6 bases). From germline, CDR1 is ENHRY and CDR2 SYGVKD. The CDR3 has 16 residues. V shed 3 bases and J shed 7 bases, with 19 bases lying between them. CDR3 region: CAISESGGPSGQPQHF. The CDR3, as DNA: TGTGCCATCAGTGAATCCGGGGGGCCGTCGGGGCAGCCCCAGCATTTT.

This chain links TRBV11-2 with TRBJ2-1; D might be TRBD2 (5 bases). The CDR3 extends over 14 amino acids. V was pared by 5 bases and J by 4 bases, with 12 bases between. Germline V gene lookup returns CDR1 SGHAT and CDR2 FQNNGV. The CDR3 DNA reads as TGTGCCAGCAGCCCAGCCGGAGGATACAATGAGCAGTTCTTC. Its protein is CASSPAGGYNEQFF.

The chain carries TRBV5-4 and TRBJ1-1; 12 bases line up with TRBD1. J lost 4 bases, V lost 6 bases, and 10 bases had no gene match. This CDR3 is 16 amino acids long. The V gene's germline CDR1 is SGHNT and CDR2 YYREEE (reference sequence). The CDR3 coding sequence is TGTGCCAGCAACCGGGGCCCGGGACAGGGGGCCACTGAAGCTTTCTTT. Its protein is CASNRGPGQGATEAFF.

In the case of this clone: Mismatch with germline at one junction end may stem from a read error. The chain couples TRBV3-1 (or the pseudogene TRBV3-2) to TRBJ2-1, with TRBD2 identical over 10 bases. Germline assignment: CDR1 LGHDT and CDR2 YNNKEL (reference sequence). This CDR3 is 15 amino acids long. The CDR3 nucleotides read TGTGCCAGCAGCCAAGATACCCCATCACTAGCGGGAATGCTCTTC. Translated, it gives CASSQDTPSLAGMLF.

CDR3 nucleotides: TGTGCCAGCAGCTTAGACTCACGGGTAGCTAACTATGGCTACACCTTC. As protein: CASSLDSRVANYGYTF. V and J are TRBV11-2 and TRBJ1-2, with unresolved D. The CDR3 has 16 amino acids. The germline V gene has CDR1 SGHAT and CDR2 FQNNGV. Trimming took 0 bases from V and 0 from J, leaving 11 bases between them.

The chain links TRBV11-2 to TRBJ1-5; D not certain. CDR1 is SGHAT, CDR2 FQNNGV, per germline. This CDR3 spans 13 amino acids. V was cut by 0 bases and J by 4 bases, with 4 bases left in between. CDR3 sequence (DNA): TGTGCCAGCAGCTTAGATCTGAATCAGCCCCAGCATTTT. It translates to CASSLDLNQPQHF.

This sequence joins TRBV2 and TRBJ1-2; the match to TRBD1 covers 8 bases. Per the germline V gene, CDR1 is SNHLY and CDR2 is FYNNEI. The CDR3 is made up of 14 amino acids. Germline trimming cut 4 bases from V and 4 bases from J; bases unmatched to any gene: 5. In DNA, the CDR3 is TGTGCCAGCAGTGTACAGGGGGTCGGCTATGGCTACACCTTC. Its protein is CASSVQGVGYGYTF.

V usage is TRBV25-1 and J usage is TRBJ2-1; 7 nucleotides agree with TRBD1. The length of the CDR3 is 16 residues. J was trimmed by 6 bases and V by 5 bases; bases with no gene match: 13. Germline V CDR1 and CDR2: MGHDK, SYGVNS. The chain's CDR3 is CASSRQGYPLPNEQFF. CDR3 bases: TGTGCCAGCAGTCGACAGGGATACCCCCTACCCAATGAGCAGTTCTTC.

This chain connects TRBV5-6 to TRBJ2-1, with a possible D match to TRBD2 (6 bases). The germline V and J ends were trimmed by 0 bases and 5 bases, with 9 bases remaining between them. Germline CDR1 and CDR2: SGHDT and YYEEEE. The CDR3 consists of 14 residues. For the CDR3, the DNA is TGTGCCAGCAGCTTGGGCCGGGGGAACAATGAGCAGTTCTTC. This sequence encodes CASSLGRGNNEQFF.